These 23 T cell receptor beta chains came from one sample sequenced in a study of T-cell reconstitution after alpha-beta-depleted transplantation in children. Using unique molecular identifiers, the investigators prepared the TCRbeta library. TCRdb ran MiXCR on the PCR reads and lists one entry per CDR3 protein. The top ten hold around 2.5% of the sample, which has almost 250,000 distinct CDR3 sequences, roughly 26% seen once. The source material was PBMCs, sampled before TCRalphabeta/CD19-depleted stem cell transplant. Every receptor here comes from a girl under 10 years old with Fanconi anemia, due to receive a stem cell transplant.

Only one count was recorded for this clonotype. V is TRBV6-6 and J is TRBJ2-7; no clear D. Per germline, CDR1 MNHNY and CDR2 SVGAGI (reference sequence). V gave up 1 base and J gave up 5 bases, with 3 bases separating them. The CDR3 has 11 residues. The CDR3 protein is CASSYFNEQYF. In DNA, the CDR3 is TGTGCCAGCAGTTACTTTAACGAGCAGTACTTC.

As DNA, the CDR3 is TGTGCCAGCGCCTTTAGGGGAACCTACAATGAGCAGTTCTTC. It translates to CASAFRGTYNEQFF. The chain couples TRBV6-2 or TRBV6-3 to TRBJ2-1; tentative D call: TRBD1 (5 bases). The germline V and J ends were trimmed by 8 bases and 2 bases, with 13 bases remaining between them. CDR3 length equals 14 residues. Germline V gives CDR1 MNHEY, CDR2 SVGEGT.

This rearrangement joins TRBV4-2 to TRBJ2-4; 11 bases fit TRBD2. This CDR3 contains 17 residues. V lost 0 bases, J lost 2 bases, and 3 bases stayed unmatched. Germline CDR1 LGHNA, CDR2 YNFKEQ. CDR3 in amino acids: CASSQDTSGSSKNIQYF. The CDR3 coding sequence is TGTGCCAGCAGCCAAGATACTAGCGGGAGTTCCAAAAACATTCAGTACTTC.

This clonotype was observed a handful of times. The genes are TRBV15 and TRBJ1-2, with D possibly being TRBD1 (5 bases). Germline values: CDR1 LNHNV, CDR2 YYDKDF (reference sequence). Trimming shortened V by 3 bases and J by 4 bases, and 6 bases separated the two germline ends. The CDR3 contains 12 residues. In DNA form, the CDR3 reads TGTGCCACCAGCAGCGGGGGCTATGGCTACACCTTC. Its translation is CATSSGGYGYTF.

The CDR3 region has the DNA TGCAGTGCTAACCTCGGACCTAGCACAGATACGCAGTATTTT. Translated: CSANLGPSTDTQYF. V is TRBV20-1 and J is TRBJ2-3, with unresolved D. The germline CDR1 and CDR2 sequences are DFQATT and SNEGSKA (reference sequence). This CDR3 region has 14 residues. V was shortened by 4 bases and J by 0 bases, with 11 bases between the two germline ends.

With respect to this clonotype: A much larger clone differs by one base, so this may be a read error. V gene TRBV21-1 combines with J gene TRBJ2-1. TRBV21-1 is listed as a pseudogene. The CDR3 consists of 14 residues. CDR3 protein: CASSKENYYNEEFF. The DNA for the CDR3 is TGTGCCAGCAGCAAAGAAAACTACTACAATGAGGAGTTCTTC.

The V gene is TRBV28, the J gene TRBJ2-1; TRBD2 aligns across 8 bases. Germline CDR1 reads MDHEN; CDR2 reads SYDVKM. This CDR3 has 16 amino acids. Trimming cost V 3 bases and J 4 bases; bases outside gene matches: 8. CDR3: CASSFISGSRYNEQFF. CDR3 DNA sequence: TGTGCCAGCAGTTTTATCAGCGGGAGCAGATACAATGAGCAGTTCTTC.

This clonotype has a count of ten or more. The chain has TRBV6-1 and TRBJ1-1, with no clear D. The germline V and J ends were trimmed by 2 bases and 1 base, with 5 bases remaining between them. This CDR3 region has 13 residues. Germline V lookup: CDR1 MNHNS, CDR2 SASEGT. CDR3 nucleotides: TGTGCCAGCAGTGAATATGGGAACACTGAAGCTTTCTTT. Translating gives CASSEYGNTEAFF.

This clonotype was counted a few times. V is TRBV7-7 and J is TRBJ2-1; the match to TRBD2 covers 11 bases. The CDR3 is 18 amino acids. Unmatched junction bases numbered 13, after V lost 2 bases and J lost 7 bases. Germline V CDR1 and CDR2: SSHAT, FNYEAQ (reference sequence). The DNA for the CDR3 is TGTGCCAGCAGCTTAAAACTAGCGGGAGTGACGGGTTGGAATGAGCAGTTCTTC. Translating gives CASSLKLAGVTGWNEQFF. Combining the CDR3 with reference TRBV7-7 and TRBJ2-1 gives the whole variable domain GAGVSQSPRYKVTKRGQDVTLRCDPISSHATLYWYQQALGQGPEFLTYFNYEAQPDKSGLPSDRFSAERPEGSISTLTIQRTEQRDSAMYRCASSLKLAGVTGWNEQFFGPGTRLTVL.

The chain carries TRBV6-2 or TRBV6-3 and TRBJ1-1; 9 bases align to TRBD1. This CDR3 is built from 18 residues. Germline values: CDR1 MNHEY, CDR2 SVGEGT. Trimming took 0 bases from V and 0 from J; bases not matched to a gene: 8. This CDR3 is CASSYSRDRAHMNTEAFF. Written as DNA, the CDR3 is TGTGCCAGCAGTTACTCGAGGGACAGGGCGCATATGAACACTGAAGCTTTCTTT.

This clonotype was seen only a few times. The chain uses TRBV4-2 and TRBJ2-7; 13 bases line up with TRBD2. Germline V gene data show CDR1 as LGHNA and CDR2 as YNFKEQ. Trimming cost V 4 bases and J 4 bases; bases outside gene matches: 1. The CDR3 runs to 14 residues. DNA for the CDR3: TGTGCCAGCAGCCGACTAGCGGGAGGTTACGAGCAGTACTTC. Amino acids: CASSRLAGGYEQYF.

This chain links TRBV5-1 with TRBJ2-1; 9 bases align to TRBD1. Germline trimming cut 4 bases from V and 13 bases from J; bases unmatched to any gene: 9. Germline CDR1 is SGHRS and CDR2 is YFSETQ. The CDR3 consists of 13 residues. This chain's CDR3 is CASSPGQGWAQFF. CDR3 sequence (DNA): TGCGCCAGCAGCCCGGGACAGGGATGGGCACAGTTCTTC. Using reference TRBV5-1 and TRBJ2-1 for the parts outside the CDR3, the full variable domain is KAGVTQTPRYLIKTRGQQVTLSCSPISGHRSVSWYQQTPGQGLQFLFEYFSETQRNKGNFPGRFSGRQFSNSRSEMNVSTLELGDSALYLCASSPGQGWAQFFGPGTRLTVL.

The rearrangement links TRBV27 to TRBJ2-7, with D uncertain. CDR3 length: 16 residues. The V end was cut by 5 bases, the J end by 3 bases, with 20 bases between. The germline gives CDR1 MNHEY, CDR2 SMNVEV (reference sequence). CDR3 in DNA: TGTGCCAGCAGTCCCAGACAAGGTCAGGTTAACTACGAGCAGTACTTC. This translates into CASSPRQGQVNYEQYF.

This clonotype was recorded at least ten times. J is TRBJ2-3 and V is TRBV20-1; 8 bases align to TRBD2. The CDR3 contains 15 residues. Germline CDR1 DFQATT, CDR2 SNEGSKA (reference sequence). Unmatched junction bases numbered 11, after V lost 7 bases and J lost 2 bases. Here the CDR3 DNA reads TGCAGTGGTCCTACAAGCGGGAGCGTCACAGATACGCAGTATTTT. Translating it yields CSGPTSGSVTDTQYF.

Only a few counts were recorded for this clonotype. CDR3: CASSEAGGRETQYF. CDR3 nucleotide sequence: TGTGCCAGCAGTGAAGCAGGGGGTAGAGAGACCCAGTACTTC. The gene calls are TRBV25-1 and TRBJ2-5, with 7 bases matching TRBD1. Germline assignment: CDR1 MGHDK and CDR2 SYGVNS. V lost 2 bases and J lost 4; bases outside the gene matches: 4. This CDR3 has 14 residues.

This clonotype was recorded many times. The chain joins TRBV4-2 to TRBJ2-2, with D possibly being TRBD1 (6 bases). Germline V gene lookup returns CDR1 LGHNA and CDR2 YNFKEQ. The CDR3 consists of 17 residues. Trimming took 0 bases from V and 7 from J, leaving 18 bases between them. In nucleotides, the CDR3 is TGTGCCAGCAGCCAAGATCTCGCAGGGGATGGGAACGGGGAGCTGTTTTTT. Residues: CASSQDLAGDGNGELFF.

This clonotype was found once. This chain links TRBV11-2 with TRBJ2-4; 9 bases agree with TRBD2. With V trimmed by 1 base and J by 9 bases, 10 bases remained unmatched. The germline CDR1 and CDR2 sequences are SGHAT and FQNNGV. The CDR3 sequence is 16 residues long. CDR3 amino acids: CASSLGREGRVGIQYF. The CDR3 coding sequence is TGTGCCAGCAGCTTAGGGCGGGAGGGCCGGGTAGGCATTCAGTACTTC. The full variable domain, in which reference TRBV11-2 and TRBJ2-4 provide the parts outside the CDR3, is EAGVAQSPRYKIIEKRQSVAFWCNPISGHATLYWYQQILGQGPKLLIQFQNNGVVDDSQLPKDRFSAERLKGVDSTLKIQPAKLEDSAVYLCASSLGREGRVGIQYFGAGTRLSVL.

V and J are TRBV12-3 or TRBV12-4 and TRBJ2-7; 7 bases are a match to TRBD2. This CDR3 contains 14 residues. The ends lost 4 bases at V and 1 base at J; junction bases unmatched: 4. The CDR3 reads CASSSGGGSYEQYF. The CDR3, as DNA: TGTGCCAGCAGTTCGGGGGGAGGGTCCTACGAGCAGTACTTC.

This clonotype was counted between two and nine times. The chain combines TRBV29-1 with TRBJ2-7, with 7 bases identical to TRBD1. Germline CDR1 SQVTM, CDR2 ANQGSEA. The CDR3 has 14 amino acids. Trimming took 4 bases from V and 2 from J; bases not matched to a gene: 8. CDR3 region: CSVVGEGATYEQYF. CDR3 DNA sequence: TGCAGCGTTGTGGGAGAGGGGGCTACCTACGAGCAGTACTTC.

The chain recombines TRBV7-9 with TRBJ2-1; D gene ambiguous. The V gene's germline CDR1 is SEHNR and CDR2 FQNEAQ (reference sequence). V gave up 2 bases and J gave up 8 bases, with 16 bases separating them. The CDR3 spans 15 residues. CDR3 amino acids: CASSLSPSSGDEQFF. The CDR3 coding sequence is TGTGCCAGCAGCTTATCCCCGAGCTCGGGTGATGAGCAGTTCTTC.

V is TRBV10-2 and J is TRBJ2-4; 11 bases are shared with TRBD2. V lost 7 bases to trimming and J lost 1 base; unmatched junction nucleotides: 9. Germline V lookup: CDR1 WSHSY, CDR2 SAAADI. This CDR3 is 17 amino acids long. The CDR3 DNA is TGCGCCAGCACATTCGGACTAGCGGGCAGGGCCAAAAACATTCAGTACTTC. Translated, it gives CASTFGLAGRAKNIQYF.

The chain joins TRBV5-1 to TRBJ2-2, with a tentative D call TRBD1 (5 bases). Germline lookup yields CDR1 SGHRS and CDR2 YFSETQ. The CDR3 is 15 amino acids. V was shortened by 1 base and J by 8 bases, with 15 bases between the two germline ends. The CDR3 DNA reads TGCGCCAGCAGCTTGATGGGCCAGGGAACAGGGGAGCTGTTTTTT. This codes for CASSLMGQGTGELFF.

V and J are TRBV29-1 and TRBJ2-7, with D possibly matching TRBD1 (6 bases). CDR1 and CDR2 from the germline V gene are SQVTM and ANQGSEA. This CDR3 spans 14 amino acids. Trimming shortened V by 4 bases and J by 2 bases, and 15 bases separated the two germline ends. CDR3: CSVVPQGWTYEQYF. The DNA for the CDR3 is TGCAGCGTTGTCCCTCAGGGGTGGACCTACGAGCAGTACTTC.